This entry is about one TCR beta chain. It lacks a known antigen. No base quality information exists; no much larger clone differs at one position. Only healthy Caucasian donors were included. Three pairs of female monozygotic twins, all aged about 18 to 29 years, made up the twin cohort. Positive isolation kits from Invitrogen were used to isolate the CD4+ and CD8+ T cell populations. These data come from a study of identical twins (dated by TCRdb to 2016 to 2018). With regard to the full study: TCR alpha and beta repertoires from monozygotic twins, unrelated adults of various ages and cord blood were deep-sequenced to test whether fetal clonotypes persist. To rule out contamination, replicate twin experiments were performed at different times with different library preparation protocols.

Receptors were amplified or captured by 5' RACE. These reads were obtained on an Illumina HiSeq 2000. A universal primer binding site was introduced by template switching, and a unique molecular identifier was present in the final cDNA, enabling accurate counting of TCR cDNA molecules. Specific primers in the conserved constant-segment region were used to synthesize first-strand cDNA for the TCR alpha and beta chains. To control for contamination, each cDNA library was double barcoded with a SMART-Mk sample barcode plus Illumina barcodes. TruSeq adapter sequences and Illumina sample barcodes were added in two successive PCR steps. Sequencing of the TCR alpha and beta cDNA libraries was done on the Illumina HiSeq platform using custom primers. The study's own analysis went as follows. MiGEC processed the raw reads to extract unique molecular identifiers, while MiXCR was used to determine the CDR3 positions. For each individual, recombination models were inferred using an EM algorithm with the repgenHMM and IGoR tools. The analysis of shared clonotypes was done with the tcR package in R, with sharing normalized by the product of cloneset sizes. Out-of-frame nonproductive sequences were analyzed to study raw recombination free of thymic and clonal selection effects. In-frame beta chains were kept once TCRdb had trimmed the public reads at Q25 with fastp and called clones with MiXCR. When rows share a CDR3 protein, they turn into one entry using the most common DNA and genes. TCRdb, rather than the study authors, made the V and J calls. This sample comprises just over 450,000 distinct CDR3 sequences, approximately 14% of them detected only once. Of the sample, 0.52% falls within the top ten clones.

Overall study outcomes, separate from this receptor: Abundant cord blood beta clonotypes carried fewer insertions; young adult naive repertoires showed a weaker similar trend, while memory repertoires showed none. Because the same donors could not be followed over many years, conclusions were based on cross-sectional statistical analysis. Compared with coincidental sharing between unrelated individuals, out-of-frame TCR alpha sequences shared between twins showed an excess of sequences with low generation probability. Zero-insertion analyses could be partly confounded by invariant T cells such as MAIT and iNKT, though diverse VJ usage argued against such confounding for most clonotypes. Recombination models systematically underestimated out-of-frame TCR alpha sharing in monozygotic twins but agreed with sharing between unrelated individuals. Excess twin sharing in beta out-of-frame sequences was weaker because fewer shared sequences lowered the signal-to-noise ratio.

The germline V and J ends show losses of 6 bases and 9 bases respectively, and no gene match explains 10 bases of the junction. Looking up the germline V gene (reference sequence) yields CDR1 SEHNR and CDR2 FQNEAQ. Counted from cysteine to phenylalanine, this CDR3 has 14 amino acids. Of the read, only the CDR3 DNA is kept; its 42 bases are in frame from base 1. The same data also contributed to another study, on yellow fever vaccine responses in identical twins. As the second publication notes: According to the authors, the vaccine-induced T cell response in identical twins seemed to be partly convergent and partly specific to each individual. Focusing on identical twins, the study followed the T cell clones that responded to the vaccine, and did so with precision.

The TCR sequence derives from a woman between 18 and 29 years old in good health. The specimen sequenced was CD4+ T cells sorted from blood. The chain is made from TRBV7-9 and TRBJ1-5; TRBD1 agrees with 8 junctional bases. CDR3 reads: CASSRGQGGGPQHF. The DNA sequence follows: TGTGCCAGCAGTCGAGGACAGGGAGGAGGGCCCCAGCATTTT.